The 7 T cell receptor beta chains presented below share a single source sample, sequenced in a study of beta chain features in type 1 diabetes listed by TCRdb under 2018. Broad study findings and their caveats: Type 1 diabetes patients showed a moderate but significant shortening of TCRB CDR3 length in all four CD4+ subsets.

These receptors' antigens are unknown. The library was made by the immunoSEQ multiplex PCR assay. The entire isolated RNA was reverse transcribed using the High Capacity cDNA Reverse Transcription Kit, and thus expressed TCRB transcripts were sequenced. TCRdb limited this immuneACCESS table to in-frame rearrangements with V and J called. A share of clones is missing; checked studies link under half to unresolved V genes, and the rest is unexplained. In this sample the table shows about 23,000 clones, about 58% of which occur a single time. The leading ten clones occupy under 0.4% of the sample. The sample comprised stem cell memory CD4+ T cells from blood. According to the study, the label for this sample's cell subset or site signals: stem cell-like memory CD4+ T cells. These receptors were obtained from a young man with type 1 diabetes.

This clone was recorded a few times. This chain uses TRBV19 with TRBJ1-1; tentative D call: TRBD1 (6 bases). Germline loops: CDR1 LNHDA, CDR2 SQIVND (reference sequence). V lost 6 bases to trimming and J lost 1 base, with 27 bases between them. This CDR3 has 19 amino acids. The CDR3 sequence is CASSPLRTVITRWNTEAFF. In DNA, the CDR3 is TGTGCCAGTAGCCCTCTTCGGACAGTAATCACCAGATGGAACACTGAAGCTTTCTTT.

The chain has TRBV28 and TRBJ1-1; 7 bases are shared with TRBD1. The germline V gene encodes CDR1 MDHEN and CDR2 SYDVKM. After removal of 4 bases from V and 1 base from J, the junction contained 9 bases not matched to a gene. This CDR3 has 16 residues. CDR3: CASSSPSTGKNTEAFF. The CDR3 region has the DNA TGTGCCAGCAGTTCCCCTTCGACAGGGAAGAACACTGAAGCTTTCTTT.

V gene TRBV27 combines with J gene TRBJ2-7; 9 bases are a match to TRBD2. The V gene's germline CDR1 is MNHEY and CDR2 SMNVEV (reference sequence). This CDR3 has 14 amino acids. J lost 2 bases, V lost 6 bases, and 5 bases had no gene match. The CDR3: CASRLLAGPYEQYF. The CDR3 nucleotides read TGTGCCAGCAGGCTACTAGCGGGCCCCTACGAGCAGTACTTC.

The rearrangement joins TRBV28 to TRBJ1-3; no clear D gene. Trimming removed 5 bases from V and 3 bases from J, with 8 bases in between. The CDR3 is 13 amino acids. Germline V lookup: CDR1 MDHEN, CDR2 SYDVKM. The CDR3 region has the DNA TGTGCCAGCAGTCTATTAAATGGAAACACCATATATTTT. This sequence encodes CASSLLNGNTIYF. Filled out from reference TRBV28 and TRBJ1-3, the complete variable domain reads DVKVTQSSRYLVKRTGEKVFLECVQDMDHENMFWYRQDPGLGLRLIYFSYDVKMKEKGDIPEGYSVSREKKERFSLILESASTNQTSMYLCASSLLNGNTIYFGEGSWLTVV.

This clone was observed a handful of times. V is TRBV29-1 and J is TRBJ2-5; 7 nucleotides line up with TRBD2. The V gene's germline CDR1 is SQVTM and CDR2 ANQGSEA. The CDR3 spans 16 residues. Trimming cost V 7 bases and J 1 base; bases outside gene matches: 15. As DNA, the CDR3 is TGCAGCGCCGACGGAACGATGCGGGGGTTCCAAGAGACCCAGTACTTC. Its translation is CSADGTMRGFQETQYF.

This clone was seen more than once but under ten times. The DNA for the CDR3 is TGCGCCAGCAGCACGGGACAGGGAACAGATACGCAGTATTTT. Protein sequence: CASSTGQGTDTQYF. The gene calls are TRBV5-1 and TRBJ2-3; 9 nucleotides align to TRBD1. Trimming removed 4 bases from V and 3 bases from J; junction bases left unmatched: 3. CDR3 length equals 14 residues. CDR1 and CDR2 (germline): SGHRS, YFSETQ.

J is TRBJ1-2 and V is TRBV5-6; D possibly corresponds to TRBD1 (5 bases). The CDR3 runs 15 residues. Germline CDR1 is SGHDT and CDR2 is YYEEEE. V lost 0 bases, J lost 8 bases, and 17 bases lay in between. CDR3: CASSLERQPYGGYTF. The CDR3 nucleotides are TGTGCCAGCAGCTTGGAGCGACAGCCTTACGGAGGCTACACCTTC.